This T cell receptor (beta chain) stems from a study of CD8+ T cells in alopecia areata. Whole-study context: Treatment of the treated patients consisted of oral tofacitinib, 5 to 10 mg twice daily.

RNA, once extracted, was reverse transcribed into cDNA for use as the sequencing template. The method was immunoSEQ multiplex PCR; TCRdb's version includes in-frame clones alone and lacks a portion of them. The data show some 130,000 clones, roughly three fifths seen once. As for this clone: This sample also contains other DNA sequences that code for the same CDR3.

This receptor was identified in a human donor with alopecia areata. The source was CD4+ T cells sorted from blood, collected at week 0.

The CDR3 reads CASSYTDTQYF. CDR3 bases: TGTGCCAGCAGCTACACAGATACGCAGTATTTT. The gene calls are TRBV2 and TRBJ2-3, with D unclear. The CDR3 loop spans 11 amino acids. Germline assignment: CDR1 SNHLY and CDR2 FYNNEI. Trimming took 6 bases from V and 2 from J, leaving 3 bases between them.